What follows is one TCR beta chain and its context. Its antigen is unidentified. This sample was included in a study of response to subunit inactivated influenza vaccine. The CDR3 runs 13 residues. Trimming pared 7 bases from V and 2 bases from J, leaving 11 bases between. Looked up from germline, CDR1 is ENHRY and CDR2 is SYGVKD. Study-level points and caveats: Each seasonal influenza vaccination recruits few new T cells, the authors suggested.

TCRdb called the RT-PCR reads again in MiXCR, with one record for every CDR3 protein. The sample contains some 600,000 distinct CDR3 sequences, 14% of which appear only once. This receptor was taken from a man aged 50 to 59 who received an inactivated influenza vaccine. The chain combines TRBV10-3 with TRBJ1-1; possibly TRBD1 for D (5 bases). Specimen: PBMCs from blood, collected 14 to 15 days before vaccination. In DNA form, the CDR3 reads TGTGCCATCAAGGGGCCGACAAACACTGAAGCTTTCTTT. It yields the protein CAIKGPTNTEAFF.